These 7 T cell receptor beta chains came from one sample sequenced in a study of identical twins. TCRdb reanalysed the 5' RACE reads using MiXCR and keeps one entry per CDR3 protein. The repertoire holds approximately 670,000 distinct CDR3 sequences, less than 7% seen once, with approximately 2% in the top ten. The specimen sequenced was naive T cells sorted from blood. These receptors came from a man between 18 and 35 years old in good health.

The chain links TRBV7-2 to TRBJ2-7; unclear D gene. CDR1 and CDR2 from the germline V gene are SGHTA and FQGNSA. The CDR3 spans 15 residues. Trimming shortened V by 2 bases and J by 1 base, and 12 bases separated the two germline ends. The CDR3 protein is CASSLIPDGSYEQYF. The CDR3 DNA reads TGTGCCAGCAGCTTAATCCCTGACGGTTCCTACGAGCAGTACTTC.

The rearrangement uses TRBV4-3 and TRBJ2-3; D might be TRBD2 (5 bases). Germline lookup yields CDR1 LGHNA and CDR2 YSLEER. CDR3 length: 12 residues. With 6 bases removed from V and 5 bases from J, the gap between germline ends came to 9 bases. This CDR3 reads CASSREKDTQYF. CDR3 nucleotide sequence: TGCGCCAGCAGTCGGGAAAAAGATACGCAGTATTTT.

Many counts were recorded for this clonotype. The rearrangement links TRBV27 to TRBJ2-3, with D hard to call. CDR3 size: 13 residues. The germline gives CDR1 MNHEY, CDR2 SMNVEV (reference sequence). Between the trimmed V and J ends, which lost 3 bases and 1 base, there was a span of 5 bases. The CDR3 protein is CASSLVRTDTQYF. The CDR3 DNA reads as TGTGCCAGCAGTTTGGTGCGCACAGATACGCAGTATTTT.

This clonotype was observed many times. V gene TRBV27 combines with J gene TRBJ2-7; D might be TRBD2 (7 bases). The germline V and J ends were trimmed by 6 bases and 0 bases, with 15 bases remaining between them. The germline gives CDR1 MNHEY, CDR2 SMNVEV (reference sequence). The CDR3 is 15 amino acids. CDR3 in amino acids: CASRTLAGASYEQYF. The CDR3 bases are TGTGCCAGCAGAACTCTGGCGGGGGCCTCCTACGAGCAGTACTTC.

There are a few counts of this clonotype. The chain links TRBV20-1 to TRBJ2-1; 8 bases align to TRBD2. V shed 0 bases, J shed 6 bases, and the junction held 7 bases outside the gene matches. Germline V gives CDR1 DFQATT, CDR2 SNEGSKA (reference sequence). This CDR3 comprises 15 residues. CDR3 nucleotides: TGCAGTGCTAGAGATTTCGGACTAGCATCCAATGAGCAGTTCTTC. As protein: CSARDFGLASNEQFF.

This clonotype was found many times. The V and J genes are TRBV4-1 and TRBJ1-5, with TRBD1 identical over 9 bases. The V gene's germline CDR1 is MGHRA and CDR2 YSYEKL. The length of the CDR3 is 17 residues. The J segment lost 3 bases and the V segment lost 1 base, leaving 7 bases of the junction unmatched. The CDR3 protein is CASSQAGTGRLNQPQHF. The DNA for the CDR3 is TGCGCCAGCAGCCAAGCTGGGACAGGGAGGCTCAATCAGCCCCAGCATTTT.

This clonotype was detected ten times or more. V gene TRBV27 combines with J gene TRBJ2-2; 7 nucleotides align to TRBD1. Trimming took 3 bases from V and 4 from J; bases not matched to a gene: 8. The CDR3 covers 16 residues. Germline V gene sequence: CDR1 MNHEY, CDR2 SMNVEV (reference sequence). CDR3 DNA: TGTGCCAGCAGTTTGGGGGCAGGGGGAGTCACCGGGGAGCTGTTTTTT. It translates to CASSLGAGGVTGELFF.